This T cell receptor (beta chain) was identified in a study of PD-1 blockade in classical Hodgkin lymphoma. Study results and limitations: Complete responders had baseline diversity similar to newly diagnosed patients. Repertoires differed for reasons still undefined, possibly disease activity or prior therapy. Significant TCR diversity gains by C4D1 occurred in CD4+ but not CD8+ cells.

TCRdb's copy holds only in-frame clones and misses some; the assay was immunoSEQ multiplex PCR. The sample holds around 9,600 clones, around nine tenths seen once. Trimming removed 5 bases at V and 1 base at J, with 15 bases between. Germline CDR1 is SGHVS and CDR2 is FNYEAQ. The CDR3 loop spans 15 amino acids. This clone was seen once. Antigen unknown. Time point: cycle 4 day 1 (C4D1), after more than 5 weeks of nivolumab. Every patient relapsed after autologous stem cell transplantation, and brentuximab vedotin exposure varied. The sequencing here drew on peripheral blood mononuclear cells (PBMCs), taken before the fourth cycle of nivolumab. This sequence was found in a human donor with classical Hodgkin lymphoma. This sequence joins TRBV7-6 and TRBJ2-7; D is undetermined. The CDR3 region is CASSLYRGESYEQYF. The CDR3 bases are TGTGCCAGCAGCCTATATCGCGGAGAATCCTACGAGCAGTACTTC.